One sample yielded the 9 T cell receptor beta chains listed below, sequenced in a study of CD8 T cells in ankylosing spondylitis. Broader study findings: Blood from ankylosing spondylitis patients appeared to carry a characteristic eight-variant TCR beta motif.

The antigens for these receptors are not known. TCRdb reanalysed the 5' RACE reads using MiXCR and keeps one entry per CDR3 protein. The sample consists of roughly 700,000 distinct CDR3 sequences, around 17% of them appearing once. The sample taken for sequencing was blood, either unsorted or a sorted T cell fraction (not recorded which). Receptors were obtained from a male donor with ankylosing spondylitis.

The CDR3: CASSTTGLRAFF. CDR3 DNA: TGTGCCAGCAGCACCACAGGGCTTAGAGCTTTCTTT. J is TRBJ1-1 and V is TRBV12-3 or TRBV12-4, with D tentatively TRBD1 (6 bases). With 6 bases removed from V and 10 bases from J, the gap between germline ends came to 15 bases. The CDR3 has 12 amino acids.

The DNA for the CDR3 is TGTGCCAGCAGCGTGGCAGGGGGCACCGGGGAGCTGTTTTTT. The encoded protein is CASSVAGGTGELFF. The V gene is TRBV7-9, the J gene TRBJ2-2, with 7 bases fitting TRBD1. This CDR3 has 14 residues. Unmatched junction bases numbered 4, after V lost 5 bases and J lost 4 bases. The germline V gene encodes CDR1 SEHNR and CDR2 FQNEAQ (reference sequence).

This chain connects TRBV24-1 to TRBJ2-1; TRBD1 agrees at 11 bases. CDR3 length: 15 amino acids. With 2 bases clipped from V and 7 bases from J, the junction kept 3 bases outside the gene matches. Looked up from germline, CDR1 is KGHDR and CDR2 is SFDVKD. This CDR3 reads CATSDSGTGGNEQFF. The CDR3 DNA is TGTGCCACCAGTGATTCCGGGACAGGGGGAAATGAGCAGTTCTTC.

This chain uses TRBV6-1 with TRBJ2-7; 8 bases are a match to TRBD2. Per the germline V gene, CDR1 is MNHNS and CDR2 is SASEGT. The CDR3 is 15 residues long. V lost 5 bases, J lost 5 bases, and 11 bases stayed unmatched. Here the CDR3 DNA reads TGTGCCAGCAGTCGACTAGCGTGGGGAACGGACGAGCAGTACTTC. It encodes CASSRLAWGTDEQYF.

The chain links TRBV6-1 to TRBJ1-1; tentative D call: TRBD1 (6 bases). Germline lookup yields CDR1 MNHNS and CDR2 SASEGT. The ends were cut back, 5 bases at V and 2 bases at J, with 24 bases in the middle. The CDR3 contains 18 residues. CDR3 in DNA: TGTGCCAGCAGTCTAAACTCTGGGGGGGCCCTGATTAACACTGAAGCTTTCTTT. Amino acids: CASSLNSGGALINTEAFF.

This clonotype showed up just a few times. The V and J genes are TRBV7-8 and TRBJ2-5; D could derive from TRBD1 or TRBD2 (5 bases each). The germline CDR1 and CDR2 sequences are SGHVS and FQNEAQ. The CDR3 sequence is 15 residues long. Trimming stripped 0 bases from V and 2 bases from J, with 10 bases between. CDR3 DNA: TGTGCCAGCAGCTTAGCAGGTGGGGGTCAAGAGACCCAGTACTTC. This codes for CASSLAGGGQETQYF. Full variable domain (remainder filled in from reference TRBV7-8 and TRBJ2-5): GAGVSQSPRYKVAKRGQDVALRCDPISGHVSLFWYQQALGQGPEFLTYFQNEAQLDKSGLPSDRFFAERPEGSVSTLKIQRTQQEDSAVYLCASSLAGGGQETQYFGPGTRLLVL.

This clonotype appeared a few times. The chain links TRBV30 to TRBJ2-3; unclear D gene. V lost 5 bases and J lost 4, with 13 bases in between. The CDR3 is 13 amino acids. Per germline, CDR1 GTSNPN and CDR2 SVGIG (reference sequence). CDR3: CAWLEGSADTQYF. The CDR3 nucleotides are TGTGCCTGGTTGGAAGGGTCGGCAGATACGCAGTATTTT. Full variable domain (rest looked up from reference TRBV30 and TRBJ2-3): SQTIHQWPATLVQPVGSPLSLECTVEGTSNPNLYWYRQAAGRGLQLLFYSVGIGQISSEVPQNLSASRPQDRQFILSSKKLLLSDSGFYLCAWLEGSADTQYFGPGTRLTVL.

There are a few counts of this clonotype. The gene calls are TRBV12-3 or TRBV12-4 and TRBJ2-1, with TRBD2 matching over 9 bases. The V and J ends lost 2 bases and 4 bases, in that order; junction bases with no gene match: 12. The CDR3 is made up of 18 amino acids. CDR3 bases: TGTGCCAGCAGTTTAAGCCCCTATGGTAGCGGGGGATACAATGAGCAGTTCTTC. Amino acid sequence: CASSLSPYGSGGYNEQFF.

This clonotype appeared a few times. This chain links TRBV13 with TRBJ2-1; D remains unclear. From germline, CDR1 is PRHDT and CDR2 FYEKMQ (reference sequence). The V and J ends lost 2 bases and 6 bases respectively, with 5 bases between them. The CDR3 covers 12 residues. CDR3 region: CASSLRLNEQFF. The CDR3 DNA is TGTGCCAGCAGCTTACGGCTCAATGAGCAGTTCTTC.